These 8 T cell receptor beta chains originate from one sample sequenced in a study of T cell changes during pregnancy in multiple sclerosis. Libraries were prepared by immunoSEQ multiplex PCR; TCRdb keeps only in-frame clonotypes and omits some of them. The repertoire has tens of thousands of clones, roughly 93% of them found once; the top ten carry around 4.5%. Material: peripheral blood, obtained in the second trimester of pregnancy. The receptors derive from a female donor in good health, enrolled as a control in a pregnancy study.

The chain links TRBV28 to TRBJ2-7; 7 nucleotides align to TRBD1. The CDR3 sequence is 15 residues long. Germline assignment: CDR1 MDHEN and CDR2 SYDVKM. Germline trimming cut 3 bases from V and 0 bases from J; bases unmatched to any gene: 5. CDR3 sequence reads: CASSLPAGGSYEQYF. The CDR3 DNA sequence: TGTGCCAGCAGTTTGCCCGCAGGGGGCTCCTACGAGCAGTACTTC.

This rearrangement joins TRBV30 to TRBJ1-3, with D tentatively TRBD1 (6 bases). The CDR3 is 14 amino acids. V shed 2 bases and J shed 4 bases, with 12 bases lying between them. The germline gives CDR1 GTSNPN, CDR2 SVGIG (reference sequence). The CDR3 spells CAWSLGAGGNTIYF. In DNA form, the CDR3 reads TGTGCCTGGAGTTTGGGGGCAGGAGGAAACACCATATATTTT.

As DNA, the CDR3 is TGTGCCAGCAGTGCCGCCAGCTCCTACGAGCAGTACTTC. Translating gives CASSAASSYEQYF. This sequence joins TRBV2 and TRBJ2-7; no definite D call. This CDR3 contains 13 residues. Germline V gene sequence: CDR1 SNHLY, CDR2 FYNNEI. Trimming shortened V by 4 bases and J by 0 bases, and 7 bases separated the two germline ends.

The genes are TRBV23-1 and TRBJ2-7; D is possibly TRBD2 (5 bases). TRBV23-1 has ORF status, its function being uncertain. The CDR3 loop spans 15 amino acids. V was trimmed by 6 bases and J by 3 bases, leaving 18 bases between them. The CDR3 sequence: CASSPGERANYEQYF. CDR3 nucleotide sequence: TGCGCCAGCAGCCCCGGGGAGCGAGCCAACTACGAGCAGTACTTC.

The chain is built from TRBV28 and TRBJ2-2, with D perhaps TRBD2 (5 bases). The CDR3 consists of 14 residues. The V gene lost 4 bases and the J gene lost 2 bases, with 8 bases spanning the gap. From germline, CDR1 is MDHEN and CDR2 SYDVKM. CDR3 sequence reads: CASSSPGNTGELFF. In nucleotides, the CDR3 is TGTGCCAGCAGTTCCCCGGGAAACACCGGGGAGCTGTTTTTT.

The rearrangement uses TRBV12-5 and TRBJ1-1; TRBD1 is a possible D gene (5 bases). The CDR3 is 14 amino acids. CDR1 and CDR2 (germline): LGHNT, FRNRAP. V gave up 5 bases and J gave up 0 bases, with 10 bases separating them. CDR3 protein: CASGLEGLNTEAFF. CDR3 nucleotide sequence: TGTGCTAGTGGTCTGGAGGGGCTGAACACTGAAGCTTTCTTT.

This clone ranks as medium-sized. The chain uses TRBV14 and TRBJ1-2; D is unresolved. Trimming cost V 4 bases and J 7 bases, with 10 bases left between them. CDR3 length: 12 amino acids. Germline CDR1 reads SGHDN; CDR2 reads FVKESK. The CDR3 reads CASSPRGGGYTF. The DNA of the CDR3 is TGTGCCAGCAGCCCCCGGGGAGGTGGCTACACCTTC. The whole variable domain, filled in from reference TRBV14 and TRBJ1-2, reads EAGVTQFPSHSVIEKGQTVTLRCDPISGHDNLYWYRRVMGKEIKFLLHFVKESKQDESGMPNNRFLAERTGGTYSTLKVQPAELEDSGVYFCASSPRGGGYTFGSGTRLTVV.

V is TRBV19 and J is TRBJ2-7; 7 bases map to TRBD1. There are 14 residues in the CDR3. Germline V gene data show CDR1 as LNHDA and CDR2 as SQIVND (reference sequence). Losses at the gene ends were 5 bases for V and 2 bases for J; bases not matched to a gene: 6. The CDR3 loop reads CASSVRGTTYEQYF. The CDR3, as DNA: TGTGCCAGTAGTGTCAGGGGGACGACCTACGAGCAGTACTTC. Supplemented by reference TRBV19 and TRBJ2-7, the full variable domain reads DGGITQSPKYLFRKEGQNVTLSCEQNLNHDAMYWYRQDPGQGLRLIYYSQIVNDFQKGDIAEGYSVSREKKESFPLTVTSAQKNPTAFYLCASSVRGTTYEQYFGPGTRLTVT.